This T cell receptor (beta chain) was documented in a study of OX40 agonist ivuxolimab in advanced cancers. The wider study: Anti-PD-1, anti-PD-L1 or anti-CTLA-4 therapy given earlier was allowed, and over 35% had some. Two patients with cutaneous melanoma and one with hepatocellular carcinoma, three in total, showed partial responses.

CDR1 is MDHEN and CDR2 is SYDVKM in the germline V gene. V lost 5 bases and J 0 bases, leaving 13 bases between the germline ends. The CDR3 spans 15 residues. Clones were sequenced by immunoSEQ multiplex PCR, and TCRdb holds only the in-frame ones, with some missing. The repertoire holds tens of thousands of clones, with roughly nine tenths as singletons. Worth noting for this clone: Antigen specificity is unknown.

Study-wide findings and caveats: More expanded clones were seen, on average, in CD8+ T cells than in CD4+.

The chain employs TRBV28 and TRBJ2-5; D may match TRBD1 or TRBD2 (5 bases each). The clonotype was recovered from an adult with an advanced solid tumor such as melanoma, head and neck, liver or kidney cancer. The source was CD4+ or CD8+ T cells sorted from blood, collected in a trial of the OX40 agonist ivuxolimab. CDR3 protein: CASSTGTEYQETQYF. The CDR3 nucleotides read TGTGCCAGCAGTACCGGGACCGAGTACCAAGAGACCCAGTACTTC.